These 6 T cell receptor beta chains were sequenced from one sample in a study of molecular identifiers for immune sequencing clone quantification. TCRdb ran MiXCR on the PCR reads and lists one entry per CDR3 protein. The table has around 300,000 distinct CDR3 sequences, about a quarter seen once. The sample was naive CD8+ T cells from blood, with Jurkat cell RNA spiked in. Subset specified: FACS-sorted CD8+CD4-CCR7+CD45RA+ naive T cells. The source is a human donor in good health. Some libraries in this study had Jurkat cell RNA spiked in.

The chain is built from TRBV10-3 and TRBJ2-3, with 8 bases aligning to TRBD2. V was pared by 0 bases and J by 0 bases, with 2 bases of the junction left unmatched. CDR1 is ENHRY, CDR2 SYGVKD, per germline. The CDR3 totals 16 residues. CDR3 loop: CAISESPSGSTDTQYF. CDR3 bases: TGTGCCATCAGTGAGTCTCCTAGCGGGAGCACAGATACGCAGTATTTT.

This clonotype was detected ten times or more. The J gene is TRBJ2-3, the V gene TRBV28, with 8 bases matching TRBD2. This CDR3 has 14 residues. CDR1 MDHEN and CDR2 SYDVKM come from the germline V gene. Trimming at V came to 4 bases and at J to 0 bases, leaving 0 bases not matched to a gene. CDR3 coding DNA: TGTGCCAGCAGTTCTAGCGGGAGCACAGATACGCAGTATTTT. Protein product: CASSSSGSTDTQYF.

This chain links TRBV7-8 with TRBJ2-7; tentatively, D is TRBD1 (5 bases). The CDR3 runs 14 residues. V was shortened by 10 bases and J by 7 bases, with 23 bases between the two germline ends. The germline V gene has CDR1 SGHVS and CDR2 FQNEAQ. CDR3 DNA: TGTGCCAACAGTATCTACAGGTCTCGGATGGAGCAGTACTTC. Protein product: CANSIYRSRMEQYF.

This clonotype has more than one count but fewer than ten. The chain couples TRBV19 to TRBJ1-3; 7 bases match TRBD1. The length of the CDR3 is 17 residues. Germline CDR1 is LNHDA and CDR2 is SQIVND (reference sequence). With 8 bases clipped from V and 0 bases from J, the junction kept 13 bases outside the gene matches. Written as DNA, the CDR3 is TGTGCCAGTGGAAAAATCGACAGGGAAGGCTCTGGAAACACCATATATTTT. Translating it yields CASGKIDREGSGNTIYF.

The chain couples TRBV20-1 to TRBJ2-7; D is unclear. The CDR3 is made up of 11 amino acids. The germline CDR1 and CDR2 sequences are DFQATT and SNEGSKA (reference sequence). The ends were cut back, 3 bases at V and 3 bases at J, with 6 bases in the middle. For the CDR3, the DNA is TGCAGTGCTAGTGGGGACTACGAGCAGTACTTC. Translation: CSASGDYEQYF.

The chain recombines TRBV9 with TRBJ2-3, with 8 positions matching TRBD2. J lost 2 bases, V lost 3 bases, and 8 bases had no gene match. The CDR3 is made up of 16 amino acids. Looked up from germline, CDR1 is SGDLS and CDR2 is YYNGEE. The DNA for the CDR3 is TGTGCCAGCAGCGGTACAATAGCGGGGCCCACAGATACGCAGTATTTT. Its translation is CASSGTIAGPTDTQYF.